This T cell receptor beta chain was recorded in a study of beta chain features in type 1 diabetes. About the study: No age, gender or cell yield differences were seen between patients and healthy donors.

The isolated RNA, all of it, was reverse transcribed, so expressed TCRB transcripts were what got sequenced. Clones were read by immunoSEQ multiplex PCR, and TCRdb kept only the in-frame ones, dropping some. The sample shows about 290,000 clones, about 7.8% of them seen only once. In its sample, this clone was seen a few times. Its antigen is as yet unknown. The study, taken as a whole, reports: Sequencing from cDNA could over-represent high-TCR-expressing cells. No resolution was reached here on whether HLA type influences TCRB rearrangement.

Sequencing used central memory CD4+ T cells from blood. The source of this sequence is a woman under 30 in good health.

The CDR3 is CASSSTGFRGGQETQYF. The CDR3 nucleotides read TGTGCCAGCAGCTCGACGGGGTTCCGAGGGGGTCAAGAGACCCAGTACTTC. The chain couples TRBV7-2 to TRBJ2-5, with D maybe TRBD1 (6 bases). Deletions cut 4 bases from V and 2 bases from J, with 20 bases between. CDR1 and CDR2 (germline): SGHTA, FQGNSA. The CDR3 has 17 residues.